These 31 T cell receptor beta chains share one sample of origin, sequenced in a study of identical twins. TCRdb re-called the 5' RACE reads through MiXCR, storing one row per CDR3 protein. This sample carries about 330,000 distinct CDR3 sequences, roughly 12% of them seen once, and the ten largest clones take approximately 7.5%. This sample also appeared in a second study, on yellow fever vaccine responses in identical twins.

Sequencing was performed on CD8+ T cells sorted from blood. The receptors here all came from a woman aged 18-29 years in good health.

The chain links TRBV6-4 to TRBJ2-7; TRBD2 is a possible D gene (6 bases). Trimming stripped 4 bases from V and 0 bases from J, with 25 bases between. CDR3 length: 19 residues. Germline CDR1 is MRHNA and CDR2 is SNTAGT. The CDR3 loop is CASSVIDGTRRASSYEQYV. The CDR3 DNA follows: TGTGCCAGCAGTGTAATCGACGGGACGCGGAGGGCGAGCTCCTACGAGCAGTACGTC.

This clonotype showed up just a few times. The chain has TRBV7-9 and TRBJ2-1; TRBD2 matches at 9 bases. Germline-derived CDR1 and CDR2 are SEHNR and FQNEAQ (reference sequence). The CDR3 contains 15 residues. Germline trimming cut 1 base from V and 7 bases from J; bases unmatched to any gene: 5. CDR3 DNA: TGTGCCAGCAGCTTAGGAGGGGGACTAGCTAATGAGCAGTTCTTC. Translating it yields CASSLGGGLANEQFF.

This chain uses TRBV27 with TRBJ2-7, with 10 nucleotides matching TRBD2. The CDR3 runs to 14 residues. Germline V CDR1 and CDR2: MNHEY, SMNVEV (reference sequence). V gave up 6 bases and J gave up 6 bases; unmatched junction bases: 8. The CDR3 region has the DNA TGTGCCAGCAGGATAGCGGGAGGAATCTTCGAGCAGTACTTC. Translation: CASRIAGGIFEQYF.

This clonotype came up many times. The chain has TRBV5-5 and TRBJ2-1; D not certain. The CDR3 has 13 amino acids. Germline CDR1 SGHKS, CDR2 YYEKEE (reference sequence). V lost 1 base, J lost 4 bases, and 6 bases lay in between. The chain's CDR3 is CASSLTEYNEQFF. CDR3 in DNA: TGTGCCAGCAGCTTGACGGAATACAATGAGCAGTTCTTC.

In this sample, this clonotype turned up many times. This chain joins TRBV4-1 and TRBJ2-7; 7 bases line up with TRBD1. Germline values: CDR1 MGHRA, CDR2 YSYEKL. The CDR3 is 14 amino acids. The V and J ends lost 7 bases and 2 bases, in that order; junction bases with no gene match: 8. The CDR3 protein is CASKQTGMAYEQYF. CDR3 bases: TGCGCCAGCAAGCAGACAGGGATGGCCTACGAGCAGTACTTC.

This chain joins TRBV4-2 and TRBJ2-3; D is ambiguous. This CDR3 region has 16 residues. CDR1 and CDR2 (germline): LGHNA, YNFKEQ. V lost 0 bases and J 0 bases, leaving 10 bases between the germline ends. DNA of the CDR3: TGTGCCAGCAGCCAAGAAGTAGCCACTAGCACAGATACGCAGTATTTT. Its translation: CASSQEVATSTDTQYF.

This clonotype was detected only a few times. V usage is TRBV7-7 and J usage is TRBJ2-3; 10 bases map to TRBD1. The CDR3 covers 18 residues. V shed 1 base and J 0 bases; nucleotides not matched to a gene: 7. Per germline, CDR1 SSHAT and CDR2 FNYEAQ (reference sequence). DNA for the CDR3: TGTGCCAGCAGCTTAGGAACCGGGGACAGGGGTAGCACAGATACGCAGTATTTT. Protein product: CASSLGTGDRGSTDTQYF. Supplemented by reference TRBV7-7 and TRBJ2-3, the full variable domain reads GAGVSQSPRYKVTKRGQDVTLRCDPISSHATLYWYQQALGQGPEFLTYFNYEAQPDKSGLPSDRFSAERPEGSISTLTIQRTEQRDSAMYRCASSLGTGDRGSTDTQYFGPGTRLTVL.

The CDR3 protein is CASSLTSGSYEQYV. The CDR3 DNA reads as TGTGCCAGCAGTTTGACTAGCGGATCCTACGAGCAGTACGTC. The chain combines TRBV28 with TRBJ2-7; TRBD2 agrees at 9 bases. Germline CDR1 MDHEN, CDR2 SYDVKM. This CDR3 has 14 amino acids. J was trimmed by 1 base and V by 3 bases; bases with no gene match: 1.

This clonotype was seen only a few times. This chain connects TRBV4-2 to TRBJ2-1; TRBD2 agrees at 9 bases. From germline, CDR1 is LGHNA and CDR2 YNFKEQ. The V gene end was trimmed by 0 bases and the J gene end by 3 bases; junction bases not matched to a gene: 3. The CDR3 has 16 amino acids. In nucleotides, the CDR3 is TGTGCCAGCAGCCAAGAGCGGGGGGGCGTCTACAATGAGCAGTTCTTC. This codes for CASSQERGGVYNEQFF.

A few counts support this clonotype. The chain is built from TRBV20-1 and TRBJ2-7; TRBD1 matches at 9 bases. Germline V gives CDR1 DFQATT, CDR2 SNEGSKA (reference sequence). Trimming cost V 1 base and J 2 bases; bases outside gene matches: 3. The CDR3 extends over 14 amino acids. The CDR3 nucleotides are TGCAGTGCTAGAGCCCGACAGGGGGCCTACGAGCAGTACGTC. Its translation is CSARARQGAYEQYV.

The chain combines TRBV11-3 with TRBJ2-1, with 7 nucleotides matching TRBD2. CDR1 SGHNT and CDR2 YENEEA come from the germline V gene. The CDR3 sequence is 15 residues long. Trimming took 0 bases from V and 4 from J; bases not matched to a gene: 3. CDR3 in amino acids: CASSLETSRYNEQFF. For the CDR3, the DNA is TGTGCCAGCAGCTTAGAGACTAGCAGGTACAATGAGCAGTTCTTC.

This clonotype showed up many times. The chain carries TRBV4-2 and TRBJ1-5; D call uncertain. Trimming took 0 bases from V and 3 from J, leaving 9 bases between them. The CDR3 loop spans 15 amino acids. From germline, CDR1 is LGHNA and CDR2 YNFKEQ. CDR3 bases: TGTGCCAGCAGCCAAGATTGGGAAAACAATCAGCCCCAGCATTTT. Its protein is CASSQDWENNQPQHF.

The chain uses TRBV13 and TRBJ2-1; possible D gene TRBD2, 5 bases. V lost 3 bases and J 4 bases, leaving 13 bases between the germline ends. Germline V gene lookup returns CDR1 PRHDT and CDR2 FYEKMQ (reference sequence). The CDR3 has 15 residues. The CDR3 DNA is TGTGCCAGCAGCTTTCGTGACACGGGATACAATGAGCAGTTCTTC. As protein: CASSFRDTGYNEQFF.

This clonotype was picked up many times. The rearrangement uses TRBV4-1 and TRBJ2-3; TRBD2 aligns across 8 bases. J lost 0 bases, V lost 3 bases, and 5 bases had no gene match. CDR1 is MGHRA and CDR2 is YSYEKL in the germline V gene. CDR3 length: 16 residues. The CDR3 coding sequence is TGCGCCAGCAGCCACACCCCTAGCGGGAGCACAGATACGCAGTATTTT. Its protein product is CASSHTPSGSTDTQYF.

The chain is built from TRBV9 and TRBJ2-1; 10 bases line up with TRBD1. Germline V gene sequence: CDR1 SGDLS, CDR2 YYNGEE. The CDR3 consists of 16 residues. The J segment lost 6 bases and the V segment lost 4 bases, leaving 10 bases of the junction unmatched. CDR3 nucleotide sequence: TGTGCCAGCAGCTTGACCGGGACAGGGGATTTCAATGAGCAGTTCTTC. It codes for CASSLTGTGDFNEQFF.

This clonotype was seen ten or more times. The CDR3 DNA reads TGTGCCACCAGCAACGCAGTTTACGGCGACACTGAAGCTTTCTTT. Translated: CATSNAVYGDTEAFF. The rearrangement uses TRBV15 and TRBJ1-1; D unclear. The CDR3 length is 15 residues. In germline, CDR1 is LNHNV, CDR2 YYDKDF (reference sequence). V was pared by 4 bases and J by 3 bases, with 15 bases between.

This clonotype was seen only a few times. A read error may account for a junction end that differs from germline. The rearrangement uses TRBV2 and TRBJ1-1; D not certain. Per germline, CDR1 SNHLY and CDR2 FYNNEI. CDR3 length: 12 residues. CDR3 in DNA: TGTGCCAGCGGTGAGGTGAACACTGAAGCTTTCTTT. Translating gives CASGEVNTEAFF.

The rearrangement joins TRBV7-9 to TRBJ1-5; D is unclear. CDR3 size: 15 residues. The V end lost 0 bases, the J end lost 3 bases, and 9 bases lay between the germline ends. CDR1 is SEHNR, CDR2 FQNEAQ, per germline (reference sequence). DNA of the CDR3: TGTGCCAGCAGCTTAGCGACGGAGTACAATCAGCCCCAGCATTTT. Translated, it gives CASSLATEYNQPQHF.

The chain recombines TRBV12-3 or TRBV12-4 with TRBJ2-6; D gene ambiguous. This CDR3 has 17 amino acids. Trimming removed 3 bases at V and 0 bases at J, with 12 bases between. The CDR3 DNA is TGTGCCAGCAGTTTGGTCCCCCTAGACTCTGGGGCCAACGTCCTGACTTTC. Amino acids: CASSLVPLDSGANVLTF.

The rearrangement joins TRBV4-1 to TRBJ1-6; TRBD1 matches 10 bases. Germline V gene sequence: CDR1 MGHRA, CDR2 YSYEKL. V shed 0 bases and J 9 bases; nucleotides not matched to a gene: 5. The CDR3 spans 16 residues. The CDR3 is CASSQDLTGGSSPLHF. The DNA of the CDR3 is TGCGCCAGCAGCCAAGATCTGACAGGGGGCAGTTCACCCCTCCACTTT.

This clonotype was detected many times. The chain couples TRBV5-1 to TRBJ1-2, with TRBD1 matching over 7 bases. Unmatched junction bases numbered 1, after V lost 0 bases and J lost 2 bases. The CDR3 length is 14 residues. Germline loops: CDR1 SGHRS, CDR2 YFSETQ. The CDR3 region is CASSLEQGNYGYTF. The CDR3 DNA reads TGCGCCAGCAGCTTGGAACAGGGGAACTATGGCTACACCTTC.

This clonotype was found many times. The gene calls are TRBV28 and TRBJ2-3; D unclear. CDR3 length: 14 amino acids. The germline CDR1 and CDR2 sequences are MDHEN and SYDVKM. V lost 3 bases and J 1 base, leaving 8 bases between the germline ends. CDR3 region: CASSFSSGTDTQYF. CDR3 nucleotide sequence: TGTGCCAGCAGTTTCAGCAGTGGCACAGATACGCAGTATTTT.

CDR3 residues: CASSLSVGGLRTDTQYF. The DNA of the CDR3 is TGTGCCAGCAGTTTATCGGTGGGGGGACTCAGGACAGATACGCAGTATTTT. The J gene is TRBJ2-3, the V gene TRBV27; possibly TRBD2 for D (6 bases). Trimming took 0 bases from V and 3 from J, leaving 16 bases between them. The germline gives CDR1 MNHEY, CDR2 SMNVEV (reference sequence). The CDR3 contains 17 residues.

The rearrangement links TRBV20-1 to TRBJ2-5; D may be TRBD2 (6 bases). The V and J ends lost 1 base and 5 bases respectively, with 14 bases between them. The CDR3 extends over 14 amino acids. Germline V gives CDR1 DFQATT, CDR2 SNEGSKA (reference sequence). The CDR3 loop reads CSARVESGSETQYF. For the CDR3, the DNA is TGCAGTGCTAGAGTGGAAAGCGGGTCGGAGACCCAGTACTTC.

The rearrangement uses TRBV6-1 and TRBJ1-2; D might be TRBD1 (6 bases). This CDR3 is built from 13 residues. Germline V gene data show CDR1 as MNHNS and CDR2 as SASEGT. Between the trimmed V and J ends, which lost 2 bases and 8 bases, there was a span of 12 bases. CDR3 coding DNA: TGTGCCAGCAGTGAATGGGCAGGGGACGGCTACACCTTC. Protein: CASSEWAGDGYTF.

This clonotype was picked up a small number of times. The chain carries TRBV27 and TRBJ2-7, with a possible D match to TRBD1 (6 bases). Trimming left V 8 bases short and J 0 bases short, with 11 bases between. CDR1 and CDR2 from the germline V gene are MNHEY and SMNVEV (reference sequence). The CDR3 is 13 residues long. The CDR3 is CASGWTVSYEQYF. DNA of the CDR3: TGTGCCAGCGGATGGACAGTCTCCTACGAGCAGTACTTC.

The sample holds many counts of this clonotype. The rearrangement joins TRBV24-1 to TRBJ2-1; 9 bases map to TRBD2. The CDR3 extends over 18 amino acids. Germline loops: CDR1 KGHDR, CDR2 SFDVKD. J lost 4 bases, V lost 3 bases, and 12 bases had no gene match. The CDR3, as DNA: TGTGCCACCAGTGATGCCCCGTATGTAGCGGGAGTATACAATGAGCAGTTCTTC. It translates to CATSDAPYVAGVYNEQFF.

This clonotype was found a few times. J is TRBJ1-1 and V is TRBV20-1; maybe TRBD1 (6 bases). Between the trimmed V and J ends, which lost 3 bases and 5 bases, there was a span of 13 bases. Germline CDR1 reads DFQATT; CDR2 reads SNEGSKA (reference sequence). This CDR3 contains 13 residues. CDR3 sequence: CSASWGARTEAFF. DNA of the CDR3: TGCAGTGCTAGCTGGGGGGCCAGGACTGAAGCTTTCTTT.

In its sample, this clonotype was seen a few times. V is TRBV5-5 and J is TRBJ2-1, with D perhaps given as TRBD1 or TRBD2 (6 bases each). Between the trimmed V and J ends, which lost 3 bases and 0 bases, there was a span of 16 bases. This CDR3 has 17 amino acids. Per germline, CDR1 SGHKS and CDR2 YYEKEE (reference sequence). CDR3 nucleotide sequence: TGTGCCAGCAGCTGGGGGGCAGGGCTGAGCTCCTACAATGAGCAGTTCTTC. This codes for CASSWGAGLSSYNEQFF.

On this clonotype itself: The junction departs from the called germline gene at one end, perhaps through a read error. As DNA, the CDR3 is TGCTGTGCTAGAGATCTAGGGGCACCGAACACCGGGGAGCTGTTTTTT. This codes for CCARDLGAPNTGELFF. V usage is TRBV20-1 and J usage is TRBJ2-2, with a weak D call TRBD1 (5 bases). The CDR3 consists of 16 residues. CDR1 and CDR2 from the germline V gene are DFQATT and SNEGSKA (reference sequence).

A few counts support this clonotype. The chain has TRBV10-3 and TRBJ2-3; D ambiguous. Germline-derived CDR1 and CDR2 are ENHRY and SYGVKD. The CDR3 totals 14 residues. Trimming removed 2 bases at V and 3 bases at J, with 9 bases between. CDR3 region: CAISEGKGTDTQYF. CDR3 in DNA: TGTGCCATCAGTGAGGGGAAGGGAACAGATACGCAGTATTTT.